This T cell receptor (beta chain) was sequenced during a study of a mutant IDH1 vaccine in newly diagnosed glioma. This clone was counted between two and nine times. Time point defined: baseline, week 1 (first vaccination visit). Noted treatment: pre-vaccination baseline after standard-of-care therapy. Newly diagnosed WHO grade 3 or 4 IDH1-mutant, ATRX-lost astrocytomas were identified in the donors. CDR3 length: 15 residues. The V gene's germline CDR1 is SGHRS and CDR2 YFSETQ. V was pared by 0 bases and J by 0 bases, with 4 bases between. The table came from immunoSEQ multiplex PCR; TCRdb's copy has only in-frame clones and leaves some out. The sample contains tens of thousands of clones, about 86% of which appear only once.

This TCR came from a man aged 25 to 40 with glioma. The sample here was PBMCs, taken from a glioma patient treated with radiotherapy, temozolomide or both. J is TRBJ2-6 and V is TRBV5-1, with no clear D. CDR3 in amino acids: CASSLEDSGANVLTF. CDR3 sequence (DNA): TGCGCCAGCAGCTTGGAGGACTCTGGGGCCAACGTCCTGACTTTC.